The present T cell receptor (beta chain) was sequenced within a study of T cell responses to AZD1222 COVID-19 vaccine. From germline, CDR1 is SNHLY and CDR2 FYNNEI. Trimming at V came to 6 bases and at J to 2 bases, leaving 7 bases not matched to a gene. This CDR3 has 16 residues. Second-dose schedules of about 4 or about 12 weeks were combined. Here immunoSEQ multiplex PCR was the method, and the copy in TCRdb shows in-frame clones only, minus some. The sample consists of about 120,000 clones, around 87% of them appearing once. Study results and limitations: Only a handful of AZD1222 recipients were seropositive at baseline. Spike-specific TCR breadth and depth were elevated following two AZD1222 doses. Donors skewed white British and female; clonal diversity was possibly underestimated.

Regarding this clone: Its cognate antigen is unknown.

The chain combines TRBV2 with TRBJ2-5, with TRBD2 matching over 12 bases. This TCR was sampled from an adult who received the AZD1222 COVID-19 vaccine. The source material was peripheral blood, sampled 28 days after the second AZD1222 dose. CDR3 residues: CASRDRLAGGQETQYF. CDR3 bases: TGTGCCAGCAGGGACCGGCTAGCGGGGGGGCAAGAGACCCAGTACTTC. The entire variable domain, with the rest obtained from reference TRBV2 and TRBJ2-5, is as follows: EPEVTQTPSHQVTQMGQEVILRCVPISNHLYFYWYRQILGQKVEFLVSFYNNEISEKSEIFDDQFSVERPDGSNFTLKIRSTKLEDSAMYFCASRDRLAGGQETQYFGPGTRLLVL.